This entry lists 5 T cell receptor beta chains sequenced from one sample in a study of cytomegalovirus exposure and HLA in healthy donors. A multiplex PCR was run with 60 Vbeta primers and 13 Jbeta primers. Some clones are missing from TCRdb's copy, which holds only in-frame ones; the method was immunoSEQ multiplex PCR. Counted here are some 120,000 clones, more than 65% occurring once; the ten biggest clones make up around 3.5%. The material sequenced was PBMCs. Receptors were obtained from a human donor in good health.

Of note for this clone: Other DNA sequences in the sample encode the same CDR3. The gene calls are TRBV29-1 and TRBJ2-1, with D hard to call. The CDR3 is made up of 11 amino acids. The V end lost 0 bases, the J end lost 9 bases, and 6 bases lay between the germline ends. Germline loops: CDR1 SQVTM, CDR2 ANQGSEA. The CDR3 nucleotides read TGCAGCGTTGAAGATCTCGGTGAGCAGTTCTTC. Amino acids: CSVEDLGEQFF.

The chain recombines TRBV21-1 with TRBJ2-2; the table's D gene call, TRBD1, was not cross checked with the DNA. TRBV21-1 is described as a pseudogene. The CDR3 sequence is 17 residues long. CDR3 nucleotide sequence: TGTGCCAGCAGCAAAGCGGACGGACAGGAGCCGGTCGGGGAGCTGTTTTTT. Translated, it gives CASSKADGQEPVGELFF.

The gene calls are TRBV27 and TRBJ2-1; D perhaps matches TRBD2 (6 bases). CDR1 MNHEY and CDR2 SMNVEV come from the germline V gene (reference sequence). This CDR3 has 13 residues. V gave up 7 bases and J gave up 4 bases, with 11 bases separating them. The CDR3: CASTREPYNEQFF. The CDR3 bases are TGTGCCAGCACCCGGGAGCCGTACAATGAGCAGTTCTTC.

V usage is TRBV9 and J usage is TRBJ2-2; TRBD2 matches 7 bases. Unmatched junction bases numbered 10, after V lost 4 bases and J lost 4 bases. Germline V gives CDR1 SGDLS, CDR2 YYNGEE. The CDR3 is 16 residues long. The CDR3 DNA is TGTGCCAGCAGCCCTACGTGGGGGGGAATCACCGGGGAGCTGTTTTTT. Translated: CASSPTWGGITGELFF.

The rearrangement uses TRBV30 and TRBJ1-5, with D uncertain. Trimming took 0 bases from V and 0 from J, leaving 6 bases between them. Germline assignment: CDR1 GTSNPN and CDR2 SVGIG (reference sequence). This CDR3 has 14 residues. CDR3 sequence (DNA): TGTGCCTGGAGTGTACGAGGTAGCAATCAGCCCCAGCATTTT. It is translated as CAWSVRGSNQPQHF.